This T cell receptor (beta chain) derives from a study of cytomegalovirus exposure and HLA in healthy donors. Findings and limits, study-wide: Most TCR beta V segments were productive about 87% or about 30% of the time in an earlier analysis. An Asian-associated ancestry cluster reportedly showed fewer N-insertions than the roughly 700-donor mean in a later analysis. Investigators reported 164 TCR beta chains as tied to cytomegalovirus.

CDR1 is MNHNY, CDR2 SVGAGI, per germline (reference sequence). The CDR3 covers 11 residues. Trimming stripped 6 bases from V and 5 bases from J, with 8 bases between. As concerns this clone: Its antigen is unidentified.

Nominally healthy donors provided the samples, though records likely missed some immune exposures. The PCR was carried out with 60 Vbeta primers and 13 Jbeta primers. Sequencing used immunoSEQ multiplex PCR; TCRdb keeps in-frame clones, though not all of them. The sample yields about 170,000 clones, roughly 76% seen once. The rearrangement links TRBV6-6 to TRBJ2-7; perhaps TRBD1 as D (5 bases). The material sequenced was PBMCs. The sequence was collected from a male donor in good health and CMV-seronegative. The DNA for the CDR3 is TGTGCCAGCAGGGGGCGGAACGAGCAGTACTTC. Its translation is CASRGRNEQYF.